Listed here are 30 T cell receptor beta chains from one sample, sequenced in a study of blood T cell repertoires in COVID-19. Generated by immunoSEQ multiplex PCR, the TCRdb table keeps only in-frame clones and is missing some. Among 80,000 to 95,000 clones listed, over 70% were seen once. Sequenced input: peripheral blood. The receptor set was obtained from a woman aged 45-65 years with acute or convalescent COVID-19.

The rearrangement uses TRBV5-5 and TRBJ1-2, with 8 bases that match TRBD1. Looked up from germline, CDR1 is SGHKS and CDR2 is YYEKEE (reference sequence). V trimming: 2 bases; J trimming: 4 bases; junction bases outside the gene matches: 4. The CDR3 consists of 14 residues. The CDR3 reads CASSLPGQGYGYTF. For the CDR3, the DNA is TGTGCCAGCAGCTTACCCGGACAGGGCTATGGCTACACCTTC.

The chain joins TRBV15 to TRBJ1-1; no firm D call. This CDR3 contains 14 residues. Trimming removed 0 bases at V and 6 bases at J, with 11 bases between. Germline-derived CDR1 and CDR2 are LNHNV and YYDKDF (reference sequence). The CDR3 nucleotides read TGTGCCACCAGCAGAGAAAGGAGGTTAGCTGAAGCTTTCTTT. Protein: CATSRERRLAEAFF.

The chain is built from TRBV14 and TRBJ1-2; 7 nucleotides align to TRBD1. The CDR3 consists of 14 residues. The V segment lost 1 base and the J segment 8 bases; nucleotides outside the gene matches: 7. Per the germline V gene, CDR1 is SGHDN and CDR2 is FVKESK. The chain's CDR3 is CASSQAGTGVGYTF. The CDR3 DNA is TGTGCCAGCAGCCAAGCAGGAACAGGGGTCGGCTACACCTTC.

This chain joins TRBV27 and TRBJ1-5; the match to TRBD1 covers 8 bases. V shed 2 bases and J 1 base; nucleotides not matched to a gene: 1. From germline, CDR1 is MNHEY and CDR2 SMNVEV (reference sequence). The CDR3 extends over 15 amino acids. CDR3 loop: CASSLRQGSNQPQHF. CDR3 DNA: TGTGCCAGCAGTTTACGACAGGGGAGCAATCAGCCCCAGCATTTT.

The chain carries TRBV5-6 and TRBJ1-5; D is unresolved. The ends were cut back, 1 base at V and 4 bases at J, with 9 bases in the middle. This CDR3 has 14 residues. Germline V CDR1 and CDR2: SGHDT, YYEEEE. The CDR3 DNA follows: TGTGCCAGCAGCTTGTCAGGATCAAATCAGCCCCAGCATTTT. As protein: CASSLSGSNQPQHF.

This clone has just one count. The genes are TRBV18 and TRBJ1-1; TRBD1 matches 7 bases. The J segment lost 3 bases and the V segment lost 3 bases, leaving 7 bases of the junction unmatched. The CDR3 extends over 15 amino acids. CDR1 is KGHSH, CDR2 LQKENI, per germline. The CDR3 loop is CASSPRQGIDTEAFF. The CDR3 region has the DNA TGTGCCAGCTCACCCCGACAGGGTATCGACACTGAAGCTTTCTTT. Based on the CDR3 plus reference TRBV18 and TRBJ1-1, the full variable domain is NAGVMQNPRHLVRRRGQEARLRCSPMKGHSHVYWYRQLPEEGLKFMVYLQKENIIDESGMPKERFSAEFPKEGPSILRIQQVVRGDSAAYFCASSPRQGIDTEAFFGQGTRLTVV.

Only a few counts were recorded for this clone. The chain has TRBV7-3 and TRBJ1-1, with 10 bases identical to TRBD1. J was trimmed by 6 bases and V by 5 bases; bases with no gene match: 6. Germline CDR1 SGHTA, CDR2 FQGTGA. CDR3 length equals 14 residues. This CDR3 is CASSPGQGNSEAFF. The CDR3 nucleotides read TGTGCCAGCAGCCCGGGACAGGGGAATTCTGAAGCTTTCTTT.

This clone was counted only a few times. The chain employs TRBV18 and TRBJ1-2; tentatively, D is TRBD1 (5 bases). The CDR3 extends over 16 amino acids. Germline loops: CDR1 KGHSH, CDR2 LQKENI. The V end lost 0 bases, the J end lost 5 bases, and 16 bases lay between the germline ends. In DNA form, the CDR3 reads TGTGCCAGCTCACCACCAACCAGGGATCAATTGTATGGCTACACCTTC. Encoded protein: CASSPPTRDQLYGYTF.

On this clone itself: One end of the junction does not line up with germline, which may come from a read error. The chain carries TRBV19 and TRBJ1-2, with D possibly TRBD1 on 6 matching bases. From germline, CDR1 is LNHDA and CDR2 SQIVND (reference sequence). This CDR3 spans 13 amino acids. The CDR3: CASSQGTSYGHTF. In DNA, the CDR3 is TGTGCCAGTAGTCAGGGGACATCCTATGGCCACACCTTC.

This chain joins TRBV20-1 and TRBJ2-7; 7 nucleotides agree with TRBD1. The ends lost 3 bases at V and 2 bases at J; junction bases unmatched: 10. This CDR3 comprises 15 residues. Germline lookup yields CDR1 DFQATT and CDR2 SNEGSKA (reference sequence). CDR3 in amino acids: CSASPLRGQAYEQYF. CDR3 DNA sequence: TGCAGTGCTAGTCCCCTCCGAGGACAGGCCTACGAGCAGTACTTC.

V and J are TRBV5-1 and TRBJ1-3, with D perhaps matching TRBD1 (6 bases). The germline gives CDR1 SGHRS, CDR2 YFSETQ. Trimming cost V 4 bases and J 0 bases, with 14 bases left between them. The CDR3 length is 16 residues. CDR3 in DNA: TGCGCCAGCAGCCGCGGTGGGGGCGACTCTGGAAACACCATATATTTT. Amino acid sequence: CASSRGGGDSGNTIYF.

This clone was observed a few times. This sequence joins TRBV24-1 and TRBJ2-3, with D possibly matching TRBD1 (6 bases). Between the trimmed V and J ends, which lost 9 bases and 3 bases, there was a span of 12 bases. In germline, CDR1 is KGHDR, CDR2 SFDVKD. The CDR3 length is 13 residues. In DNA, the CDR3 is TGTGCCACCCGGGACACCCTGACAGATACGCAGTATTTT. Translated, it gives CATRDTLTDTQYF.

The chain links TRBV29-1 to TRBJ1-1, with 9 bases that match TRBD1. This CDR3 is built from 13 residues. CDR1 and CDR2 (germline): SQVTM, ANQGSEA. Losses at the gene ends were 6 bases for V and 9 bases for J; bases not matched to a gene: 11. The CDR3 DNA reads as TGCAGCGTGGTAATCAGGGACAGGGTTAAAGCTTTCTTT. Protein: CSVVIRDRVKAFF. Supplemented by reference TRBV29-1 and TRBJ1-1, the full variable domain reads SAVISQKPSRDICQRGTSLTIQCQVDSQVTMMFWYRQQPGQSLTLIATANQGSEATYESGFVIDKFPISRPNLTFSTLTVSNMSPEDSSIYLCSVVIRDRVKAFFGQGTRLTVV.

This chain links TRBV7-9 with TRBJ1-2; weak D call: TRBD1 (5 bases). The CDR3 spans 13 residues. The germline V gene encodes CDR1 SEHNR and CDR2 FQNEAQ (reference sequence). V was trimmed by 5 bases and J by 4 bases, leaving 11 bases between them. The CDR3 sequence: CASSGDSSYGYTF. The CDR3 DNA sequence: TGTGCCAGCAGCGGAGACAGTAGCTATGGCTACACCTTC.

This clone appeared a single time. The rearrangement uses TRBV5-8 and TRBJ1-1; D gene uncertain. Germline V gives CDR1 SGHTS, CDR2 YDEGEE. This CDR3 comprises 14 residues. V was trimmed by 2 bases and J by 3 bases, leaving 11 bases between them. The CDR3 DNA reads TGTGCCAGCAGCTTTCCGGGCGGGCACACTGAAGCTTTCTTT. This translates into CASSFPGGHTEAFF.

The chain couples TRBV2 to TRBJ1-1; no clear D. CDR3 length: 14 amino acids. Germline V gene data show CDR1 as SNHLY and CDR2 as FYNNEI. V shed 3 bases and J shed 1 base, with 9 bases lying between them. As DNA, the CDR3 is TGTGCCAGCAGTGATGTGGCACCGAACACTGAAGCTTTCTTT. It yields the protein CASSDVAPNTEAFF.

V and J are TRBV6-2 or TRBV6-3 and TRBJ2-1, with a tentative D call TRBD1 (6 bases). This CDR3 contains 15 residues. Germline V gene sequence: CDR1 MNHEY, CDR2 SVGEGT. Trimming removed 2 bases at V and 4 bases at J, with 12 bases between. The CDR3 region is CASSYRGQIYNEQFF. DNA of the CDR3: TGTGCCAGCAGTTACCGAGGACAGATTTACAATGAGCAGTTCTTC.

This clone was counted between two and nine times. The rearrangement joins TRBV9 to TRBJ1-2; TRBD1 aligns across 9 bases. Trimming cost V 0 bases and J 5 bases; bases outside gene matches: 8. Per germline, CDR1 SGDLS and CDR2 YYNGEE. CDR3 length: 16 amino acids. CDR3 protein: CASSVELTGGSYGYTF. The CDR3 DNA is TGTGCCAGCAGCGTAGAGTTGACAGGGGGATCTTATGGCTACACCTTC.

This clone was observed a single time. The J gene is TRBJ1-4, the V gene TRBV5-6; TRBD1 matches at 10 bases. V shed 5 bases and J 8 bases; nucleotides not matched to a gene: 6. Germline V gene data show CDR1 as SGHDT and CDR2 as YYEEEE. CDR3 length equals 14 residues. The DNA of the CDR3 is TGTGCCAGCAGGGGGACAGGGGAGAACGAAAAACTGTTTTTT. This sequence encodes CASRGTGENEKLFF.

This clone was recorded only once. This chain links TRBV4-1 with TRBJ2-4; 10 nucleotides align to TRBD2. The CDR3 runs 17 residues. CDR1 MGHRA and CDR2 YSYEKL come from the germline V gene. V lost 5 bases to trimming and J lost 3 bases; unmatched junction nucleotides: 10. In nucleotides, the CDR3 is TGCGCCAGCAGCAACCCTTGGACTAGCGGCCGCAAAAACATTCAGTACTTC. Residues: CASSNPWTSGRKNIQYF.

The chain is built from TRBV28 and TRBJ2-7; 10 nucleotides line up with TRBD1. J gave up 1 base and V 5 bases, and 8 bases lay outside the gene matches. The CDR3 length is 16 residues. Germline loops: CDR1 MDHEN, CDR2 SYDVKM. The CDR3 sequence is CASSLPGTGVSYEQYF. As DNA, the CDR3 is TGTGCCAGCAGTCTACCCGGGACAGGGGTATCCTACGAGCAGTACTTC.

Regarding this clone: At one end the junction does not follow the germline gene, possibly because of a read error. The rearrangement joins TRBV7-9 to TRBJ2-2; D remains unclear. CDR1 is SEHNR, CDR2 FQNEAQ, per germline (reference sequence). The CDR3 runs to 17 residues. The CDR3 sequence: CASNLRPPIEYTGELFF. CDR3 in DNA: TGTGCCAGCAACTTACGTCCGCCAATCGAGTACACCGGGGAGCTGTTTTTT. The full variable domain, its missing parts supplied by reference TRBV7-9 and TRBJ2-2, is DTGVSQNPRHKITKRGQNVTFRCDPISEHNRLYWYRQTLGQGPEFLTYFQNEAQLEKSRLLSDRFSAERPKGSFSTLEIQRTEQGDSAMYLCASNLRPPIEYTGELFFGEGSRLTVL.

The chain combines TRBV7-9 with TRBJ1-5; possibly TRBD1 for D (5 bases). Trimming pared 6 bases from V and 3 bases from J, leaving 9 bases between. The V gene's germline CDR1 is SEHNR and CDR2 FQNEAQ (reference sequence). The CDR3 is 13 amino acids. CDR3 residues: CASRGAPNQPQHF. CDR3 DNA: TGTGCCAGCAGAGGGGCCCCCAATCAGCCCCAGCATTTT.

V usage is TRBV28 and J usage is TRBJ1-6; D unclear. V was trimmed by 5 bases and J by 5 bases, leaving 7 bases between them. Germline CDR1 MDHEN, CDR2 SYDVKM. This CDR3 is built from 13 residues. The CDR3 DNA sequence: TGTGCCAGCAGTCGGGTAGATAATTCACCCCTCCACTTT. This sequence encodes CASSRVDNSPLHF.

The chain carries TRBV11-3 and TRBJ1-4, with D possibly matching TRBD1 (5 bases). Germline V gives CDR1 SGHNT, CDR2 YENEEA. The CDR3 has 16 amino acids. The V gene lost 0 bases and the J gene lost 7 bases, with 15 bases spanning the gap. The CDR3 loop is CASSLDLRRGGEKLFF. CDR3 coding DNA: TGTGCCAGCAGCTTAGATCTGCGTCGGGGGGGTGAAAAACTGTTTTTT.

The chain has TRBV5-1 and TRBJ1-1, with D possibly matching TRBD1 (5 bases). CDR1 SGHRS and CDR2 YFSETQ come from the germline V gene. Deletions cut 4 bases from V and 11 bases from J, with 18 bases between. The CDR3 consists of 13 residues. The CDR3 sequence: CASSLGRGLGAFF. The CDR3 region has the DNA TGCGCCAGCAGCCTAGGGCGGGGGTTGGGGGCTTTCTTT.

The chain couples TRBV7-2 to TRBJ2-1; D is uncertain. Germline V lookup: CDR1 SGHTA, CDR2 FQGNSA. The V gene lost 1 base and the J gene lost 2 bases, with 9 bases spanning the gap. The CDR3 covers 15 residues. The chain's CDR3 is CASSLGATAYNEQFF. In DNA, the CDR3 is TGTGCCAGCAGCTTAGGAGCAACGGCCTACAATGAGCAGTTCTTC.

This rearrangement joins TRBV3-1 (or the pseudogene TRBV3-2) to TRBJ1-2; D possibly corresponds to TRBD1 (5 bases). Germline values: CDR1 LGHDT, CDR2 YNNKEL (reference sequence). Trimming removed 1 base at V and 2 bases at J, with 11 bases between. The CDR3 contains 15 residues. DNA for the CDR3: TGTGCCAGCAGCCAAGTCAGTCGGGGGAACTATGGCTACACCTTC. Translating gives CASSQVSRGNYGYTF.

CDR3 sequence reads: CASSLEDRDNEQFF. As DNA, the CDR3 is TGTGCCAGCAGCTTGGAGGACAGAGACAATGAGCAGTTCTTC. The rearrangement links TRBV7-7 to TRBJ2-1, with D possibly being TRBD1 (6 bases). CDR3 length: 14 amino acids. V was clipped by 3 bases and J by 5 bases, with 11 bases between them. Germline V gene sequence: CDR1 SSHAT, CDR2 FNYEAQ (reference sequence).

This clone appeared once. The chain has TRBV19 and TRBJ2-2; 9 nucleotides agree with TRBD1. The V gene end was trimmed by 8 bases and the J gene end by 5 bases; junction bases not matched to a gene: 12. The CDR3 totals 16 residues. The germline gives CDR1 LNHDA, CDR2 SQIVND (reference sequence). The CDR3 DNA reads as TGTGCCAGTTCGCAGGCACAGGGGGCCGGGACCGGGGAGCTGTTTTTT. Translating gives CASSQAQGAGTGELFF.